A single T cell receptor (beta chain) is shown here with its context. Its antigen is still unknown. The junction departs from germline at one end; a sequencing error may be responsible. This record comes from a study of T cells after yellow fever vaccination (dated by TCRdb to between 2018 and 2021). Looking at the study overall: The SMART-Seq v4 Ultra Low Input RNA kit was used to prepare libraries from fractions with low cell numbers. To track T-cell clones before and after primary and booster YFV17D yellow fever vaccination, bulk TCR alpha and beta repertoires were sequenced longitudinally. Two healthy male donors made up the cohort, one aged 18 to 30 years and the other aged 30 to 40 years. Bulk PBMC replicates and cell subsets were isolated from blood drawn at multiple timepoints before and after both primary and secondary immunization. Beyond this particular receptor, the publication reports: A small share of clonotypes occurred in both CD4 and CD8 compartments, likely arising from convergent recombination. Most clones expanded after primary vaccination (about 95% of CD4 and roughly 91% of CD8) were re-detected after the booster, suggesting that broad memory maintenance occurred. Compared with the primary T-cell response, the secondary T-cell response was faster but weaker, reaching its peak on day 5 rather than on day 15. Computational filtering was required because FACS-sorted repertoires could contain abundant contaminating clonotypes from the bulk population. Because only a couple of donors were included in the study, the extent to which the findings can be generalized is limited.

Sample treatment or condition, as interpreted from the label and publication: live attenuated yellow fever vaccine strain. At each blood-draw timepoint, two biological replicates of bulk PBMCs were collected. A standard Ficoll-Paque protocol was used to isolate PBMCs from peripheral blood. TriZol was used to extract RNA from bulk PBMCs, CD4 and CD8 fractions, and dextramer-positive and dextramer-negative fractions. Synthesis of TCR cDNA relied on 5'RACE template switching, a step that introduced a universal primer site along with unique molecular identifiers. Priming of cDNA synthesis was performed from both the TCR alpha and TCR beta constant segments. Two PCR steps were used to amplify libraries, with sample barcodes and sequencing adapters being added in the second step. Sequencing of the libraries was done on either Illumina HiSeq 2500 (2x100 bp) or NovaSeq (2x150 bp). On the authors' methods: Reads were demultiplexed and collapsed into UMI consensus sequences with MIGEC, and V(D)J alignment was performed with MiXCR. Vaccine-responding clonotypes were defined with edgeR using replicate PBMC samples, requiring FDR below 0.01 and a log2 fold change above 5 up to day 15. Bulk clonotypes were assigned CD4 or CD8 identity according to which sequenced CD4 or CD8 repertoire held them at higher abundance. TCRdb reran the public reads through fastp at Q25 and MiXCR, keeping productive beta chains. Rows are unified per CDR3 protein, each entry keeping the most common DNA and genes. TCRdb assigned the V and J calls; the authors' analysis was not used. The sample records around 360,000 distinct CDR3 sequences, more than 9% of which are singletons. Of the sample, more than 15% falls within the top ten clones.

From the cysteine through the phenylalanine, the CDR3 covers 13 amino acids. The read is trimmed to its CDR3 DNA, 39 bases read in frame from base 1. From the germline V gene (reference sequence), CDR1 is LGHDT and CDR2 is YNNKEL. The sample consisted of PBMCs, taken on the day of the first yellow fever vaccination. This clonotype was sampled from a man between 18 and 29 years old who received the YFV17D yellow fever vaccine. The rearrangement combines TRBV3-1 with TRBJ2-3, with a tentative D gene TRBD1 over 5 matching bases. The nucleotide sequence reads as follows: TGTGCCAGCAGCCAAGAGGTAGGGGATACGCTGTATTTT. This encodes CASSQEVGDTLYF.